The 2 T cell receptor beta chains below were found in one sample sequenced in a study of blood T cell repertoires in COVID-19. TCRdb's copy holds only in-frame clones and misses some; the assay was immunoSEQ multiplex PCR. The sample carries tens of thousands of clones, roughly 83% recorded once. The sequenced sample was peripheral blood. These receptor sequences come from a man aged 30 to 39 with COVID-19, enrolled during active disease.

The rearrangement links TRBV27 to TRBJ2-7; 7 bases are shared with TRBD1. Per germline, CDR1 MNHEY and CDR2 SMNVEV (reference sequence). CDR3 length equals 15 residues. V was clipped by 10 bases and J by 0 bases; unmatched bases: 12. This CDR3 is CATHYRDSISYEQYF. Here the CDR3 DNA reads TGTGCCACCCACTACCGGGACAGCATCTCCTACGAGCAGTACTTC.

The chain employs TRBV27 and TRBJ1-2, with 9 bases lining up with TRBD1. The CDR3 extends over 16 amino acids. CDR1 is MNHEY and CDR2 is SMNVEV in the germline V gene (reference sequence). V trimming: 7 bases; J trimming: 3 bases; junction bases outside the gene matches: 12. In DNA form, the CDR3 reads TGTGCCAGCATGACTACTACAGGGGGCGCATACTATGGCTACACCTTC. It translates to CASMTTTGGAYYGYTF.